The 11 T cell receptor beta chains listed next were all sequenced from one sample in a study of T cells in Graves' hyperthyroidism and ophthalmopathy. It was RNA transcripts that yielded the amplified TCR beta CDR3 regions. The HTBI primer set was used in a first-round RT-PCR of the TCR CDR3. TCRdb reprocessed the multiplex PCR reads with MiXCR, giving one entry per CDR3 protein. Here the sample spans about 410,000 distinct CDR3 sequences, roughly 15% being singletons. Sequencing was done on a sample of blood. Every receptor here comes from a man between 18 and 29 years old with Graves' ophthalmopathy.

V and J are TRBV7-8 and TRBJ1-4; D call uncertain. The CDR3 length is 15 residues. Germline values: CDR1 SGHVS, CDR2 FQNEAQ. Trimming cost V 2 bases and J 3 bases, with 10 bases left between them. The DNA of the CDR3 is TGTGCCAGCAGCTTATCGGGGAGCCCTAATGAAAAACTGTTTTTT. As protein: CASSLSGSPNEKLFF. The full variable domain, rest sourced from reference TRBV7-8 and TRBJ1-4, is GAGVSQSPRYKVAKRGQDVALRCDPISGHVSLFWYQQALGQGPEFLTYFQNEAQLDKSGLPSDRFFAERPEGSVSTLKIQRTQQEDSAVYLCASSLSGSPNEKLFFGSGTQLSVL.

This clonotype was counted at least ten times. J is TRBJ2-7 and V is TRBV30; D remains unclear. Germline values: CDR1 GTSNPN, CDR2 SVGIG (reference sequence). The CDR3 sequence is 13 residues long. V shed 3 bases and J shed 3 bases, with 12 bases lying between them. The CDR3 sequence is CAWSLGYLYEQYF. As DNA, the CDR3 is TGTGCCTGGAGCCTAGGATATCTCTACGAGCAGTACTTC.

This clonotype was picked up many times. The chain combines TRBV28 with TRBJ2-2; tentatively, D is TRBD1 (6 bases). V was clipped by 2 bases and J by 4 bases, with 11 bases between them. Looked up from germline, CDR1 is MDHEN and CDR2 is SYDVKM. The CDR3 runs to 15 residues. The CDR3 DNA reads as TGTGCCAGCAGTTTAAGTAACAGGGCCACCGGGGAGCTGTTTTTT. Translating it yields CASSLSNRATGELFF.

With respect to this clonotype: It may be a read error: a sequence one base away is much more abundant. V and J are TRBV27 and TRBJ2-4; D is perhaps TRBD2 (6 bases). The CDR3 consists of 17 residues. Germline V gives CDR1 MNHEY, CDR2 SMNVEV (reference sequence). The CDR3 here is CASSFRPRGPAKNTQYF. The CDR3 DNA sequence: TGTGCCAGCAGTTTTCGGCCGCGGGGCCCAGCCAAAAACACTCAGTACTTC.

This clonotype turned up a few times. Here the CDR3 DNA reads TGTGCCAGCAGTTACTCACAGGGGGGGTGGGACACTGAAGCTTTCTTT. Residues: CASSYSQGGWDTEAFF. The chain is built from TRBV6-5 and TRBJ1-1; TRBD1 agrees at 8 bases. The junction had 6 bases not matched to a gene; V was cut back by 0 bases and J by 3 bases. This CDR3 spans 16 amino acids. Germline V CDR1 and CDR2: MNHEY, SVGAGI.

This clonotype was recorded many times. The chain carries TRBV11-3 and TRBJ1-6; D might be TRBD1 (6 bases). CDR1 is SGHNT, CDR2 YENEEA, per germline. This CDR3 is built from 15 residues. Deletions cut 7 bases from V and 7 bases from J, with 17 bases between. As DNA, the CDR3 is TGTGCCAGCACCTGGGGGGCAGGCGACAATTCACCCCTCCACTTT. Its protein is CASTWGAGDNSPLHF. The full variable domain, rest sourced from reference TRBV11-3 and TRBJ1-6, is EAGVVQSPRYKIIEKKQPVAFWCNPISGHNTLYWYLQNLGQGPELLIRYENEEAVDDSQLPKDRFSAERLKGVDSTLKIQPAELGDSAVYLCASTWGAGDNSPLHFGNGTRLTVT.

This chain joins TRBV7-9 and TRBJ2-7, with a tentative D call TRBD1 (6 bases). V was trimmed by 5 bases and J by 3 bases, leaving 11 bases between them. CDR1 is SEHNR, CDR2 FQNEAQ, per germline (reference sequence). The length of the CDR3 is 13 residues. DNA for the CDR3: TGTGCCAGCAGCCGGGACACCTTCTACGAGCAGTACTTC. This translates into CASSRDTFYEQYF.

This clonotype was seen at least ten times. This chain uses TRBV19 with TRBJ2-7, with 9 nucleotides matching TRBD1. Germline V gene data show CDR1 as LNHDA and CDR2 as SQIVND (reference sequence). The trim removed 6 bases at V and 4 bases at J, leaving 7 bases unmatched. This CDR3 is built from 14 residues. CDR3 DNA: TGTGCCAGTAGGCCCGGGACAGGGACTTACGAGCAGTACTTC. Translated: CASRPGTGTYEQYF.

This chain links TRBV6-1 with TRBJ2-1; perhaps TRBD1 as D (5 bases). Germline CDR1 and CDR2: MNHNS and SASEGT. V lost 5 bases, J lost 13 bases, and 15 bases lay in between. The CDR3 is made up of 12 amino acids. The CDR3, as DNA: TGTGCCAGCAGTCCCCCTGGGGCGTACCAGTTCTTC. It translates to CASSPPGAYQFF.

The chain has TRBV29-1 and TRBJ2-7; the D is unclear. The V gene lost 3 bases and the J gene lost 0 bases, with 9 bases spanning the gap. Germline-derived CDR1 and CDR2 are SQVTM and ANQGSEA. This CDR3 has 13 residues. The CDR3 DNA is TGCAGCGTTGAGGGGTCGAGCTCCTACGAGCAGTACTTC. Residues: CSVEGSSSYEQYF.

This clonotype showed up many times. This sequence joins TRBV15 and TRBJ2-5; 8 nucleotides match TRBD2. The V and J ends lost 0 bases and 4 bases, in that order; junction bases with no gene match: 7. The length of the CDR3 is 16 residues. Germline CDR1 is LNHNV and CDR2 is YYDKDF (reference sequence). DNA for the CDR3: TGTGCCACCAGCAGAGATCCGCCCGGGGGGGGAGAGACCCAGTACTTC. Residues: CATSRDPPGGGETQYF.